Sequencing of this TCR beta chain was carried out in a study of blood T cell repertoires in COVID-19. Background on the study: Both acute and convalescent COVID-19 samples were obtained from the United States, Italy and Spain.

The length of the CDR3 is 17 residues. Germline V gene sequence: CDR1 LGHDT, CDR2 YNNKEL (reference sequence). Losses at the gene ends were 0 bases for V and 2 bases for J; bases not matched to a gene: 6. Some clones are missing from TCRdb's copy, which holds only in-frame ones; the method was immunoSEQ multiplex PCR. Seen here are 150,000 to 200,000 clones, around 83% observed once, and the top ten hold almost 1%. The J gene is TRBJ2-3, the V gene TRBV3-1 (or the pseudogene TRBV3-2), with TRBD2 identical over 9 bases. Sequencing used peripheral blood. This receptor was obtained from a man younger than 35 with acute or convalescent COVID-19. The chain's CDR3 is CASSQERLAGTTDTQYF. As DNA, the CDR3 is TGTGCCAGCAGCCAAGAAAGGCTAGCGGGGACCACAGATACGCAGTATTTT.